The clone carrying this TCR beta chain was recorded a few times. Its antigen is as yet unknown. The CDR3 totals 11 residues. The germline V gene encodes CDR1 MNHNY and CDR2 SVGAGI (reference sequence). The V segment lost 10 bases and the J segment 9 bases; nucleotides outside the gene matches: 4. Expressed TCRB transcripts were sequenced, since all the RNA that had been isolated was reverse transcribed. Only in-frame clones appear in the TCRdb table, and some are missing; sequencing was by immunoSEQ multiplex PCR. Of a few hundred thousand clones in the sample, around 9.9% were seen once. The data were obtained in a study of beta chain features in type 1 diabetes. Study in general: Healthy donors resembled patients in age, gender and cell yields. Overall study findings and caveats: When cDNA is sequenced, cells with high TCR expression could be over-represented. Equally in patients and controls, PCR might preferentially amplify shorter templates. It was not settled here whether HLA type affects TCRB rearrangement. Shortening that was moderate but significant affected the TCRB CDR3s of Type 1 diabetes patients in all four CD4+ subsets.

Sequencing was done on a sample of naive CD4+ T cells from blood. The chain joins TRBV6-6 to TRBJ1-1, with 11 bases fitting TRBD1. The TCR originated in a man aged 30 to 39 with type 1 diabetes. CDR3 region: CANGQGAKAFF. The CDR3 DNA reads TGTGCCAACGGACAGGGGGCAAAAGCTTTCTTT.